One sample yielded the 5 T cell receptor beta chains listed below, sequenced in a study of blood T cell repertoires in COVID-19. The protocol was immunoSEQ multiplex PCR, while the TCRdb copy is restricted to in-frame clones and leaves out a portion. The sample consists of over 150,000 clones, roughly 94% of them appearing once. Sequences were obtained from peripheral blood. The receptors here all came from a man aged 30 to 45 with COVID-19, enrolled during active disease.

The rearrangement uses TRBV19 and TRBJ2-7, with a weak D call TRBD1 (6 bases). CDR3 length: 15 amino acids. The germline gives CDR1 LNHDA, CDR2 SQIVND (reference sequence). The germline V and J ends were trimmed by 5 bases and 0 bases, with 14 bases remaining between them. CDR3 loop: CASSFILGASYEQYF. CDR3 in DNA: TGTGCCAGTAGTTTTATATTGGGGGCCTCCTACGAGCAGTACTTC.

The chain uses TRBV5-1 and TRBJ2-2, with 7 bases aligning to TRBD1. V lost 5 bases, J lost 0 bases, and 4 bases stayed unmatched. Germline V CDR1 and CDR2: SGHRS, YFSETQ. The CDR3 is 15 amino acids. The CDR3 sequence: CASSGGTANTGELFF. For the CDR3, the DNA is TGCGCCAGCAGTGGTGGGACAGCGAACACCGGGGAGCTGTTTTTT.

The V call is TRBV3-1 (or the pseudogene TRBV3-2), the J call TRBJ1-2, with 8 nucleotides matching TRBD1. The V segment lost 0 bases and the J segment 0 bases; nucleotides outside the gene matches: 3. Germline V gives CDR1 LGHDT, CDR2 YNNKEL (reference sequence). This CDR3 is built from 16 residues. CDR3 in DNA: TGTGCCAGCAGCCAAGATTGGACAGGGCCTAACTATGGCTACACCTTC. Its protein product is CASSQDWTGPNYGYTF.

The chain carries TRBV7-2 and TRBJ1-2; the match to TRBD1 covers 8 bases. Germline CDR1 reads SGHTA; CDR2 reads FQGNSA. Germline trimming cut 5 bases from V and 6 bases from J; bases unmatched to any gene: 11. The CDR3 has 15 amino acids. CDR3 nucleotides: TGTGCCAGCAGCCTCGACAGGGGCCGTGTCGATGGCTACACCTTC. Its translation is CASSLDRGRVDGYTF.

The rearrangement uses TRBV6-5 and TRBJ1-2; D gene unclear. CDR1 is MNHEY and CDR2 is SVGAGI in the germline V gene. V was pared by 5 bases and J by 8 bases, with 18 bases between. The CDR3 is 14 residues long. The CDR3, as DNA: TGTGCCAGCAGTCCACCGGTGTTGACTGCCGGCTACACCTTC. Translated: CASSPPVLTAGYTF.